This T cell receptor (beta chain) was captured by sequencing in a study of blood T cell repertoires in COVID-19. Looking at the study overall: From the United States, Italy and Spain came samples of acute and convalescent COVID-19. The analysed material was cDNA or gDNA that came from T cells, B-cell-depleted T cells, or PBMCs.

Per the original methods: Scientists estimated how many nucleated cells there were by amplifying reference gene primers. The assay was immunoSEQ multiplex PCR, and TCRdb's table has in-frame clones only and misses some. The V and J calls and clone size were taken over from that table, and D and trimming were inferred from the DNA. The data hold around 99,000 clones, with approximately 80% observed a single time. The ends were cut back, 4 bases at V and 6 bases at J, with 13 bases in the middle. Germline V gives CDR1 MNHEY, CDR2 SMNVEV (reference sequence). This CDR3 spans 15 amino acids. Sequencing used peripheral blood. The gene calls are TRBV27 and TRBJ1-6, with D perhaps TRBD1 (6 bases). The sequence was collected from a woman between 45 and 65 years old with acute or convalescent COVID-19. The CDR3 loop is CASSYRDIPNSPLHF. The CDR3 DNA sequence: TGTGCCAGCAGTTACCGGGACATCCCTAATTCACCCCTCCACTTT.